This TCR beta chain derives from a study of blood T cell repertoires in COVID-19. Per the study methods: Reference gene primers were amplified, and this amplification served to estimate nucleated cell counts. Libraries were prepared by immunoSEQ multiplex PCR; TCRdb keeps only in-frame clonotypes and omits some of them. Clone size and V and J calls were adopted from that table, with D and trimming inferred from the DNA. This sample yields tens of thousands of clones, of which about 85% are seen a single time; roughly 33% belongs to the top ten. The CDR3 has 11 residues. V lost 6 bases, J lost 3 bases, and 6 bases lay in between. Germline assignment: CDR1 MDHEN and CDR2 SYDVKM.

The sequence came from a woman aged 80 or older with acute or convalescent COVID-19. The gene calls are TRBV28 and TRBJ2-7; D is undetermined. The sample consisted of peripheral blood. In DNA, the CDR3 is TGTGCCAGCAGCGAGATCTACGAGCAGTACTTC. Translating gives CASSEIYEQYF.